This T cell receptor (beta chain) was sequenced for a study of T-cell reconstitution after alpha-beta-depleted transplantation in children. Germline values: CDR1 DFQATT, CDR2 SNEGSKA (reference sequence). This CDR3 is built from 17 residues. V was pared by 6 bases and J by 3 bases, with 24 bases between. Only a few counts were recorded for this clonotype. A library of TCRbeta sequences, prepared with unique molecular identifiers, was generated. In TCRdb, the PCR reads were re-called with MiXCR into one record per CDR3 protein. The sample has some 640,000 distinct CDR3 sequences, approximately 17% seen once.

The sample here was PBMCs from the stem cell graft donor, taken from the stem cell graft. This clonotype was obtained from a human donor who donated a stem cell graft to a child with acute myeloid leukemia. The chain is built from TRBV20-1 and TRBJ1-5, with D perhaps TRBD1 (6 bases). The CDR3 nucleotides read TGCAGTGCGAGCTTCGGACAGATGCGGCTGAACAATCAGCCCCAGCATTTT. It encodes CSASFGQMRLNNQPQHF.